The entry that follows covers one T cell receptor (beta chain) sequence. Its antigen remains unidentified. This CDR3 contains 14 residues. Germline lookup yields CDR1 KGHDR and CDR2 SFDVKD. Trimming took 4 bases from V and 7 from J, leaving 12 bases between them. Study results and caveats: Tumor memory CD4+ T cell TCR gene usage clustered with blood and lymph node memory CD4+ cells and lymph node naive CD4+ cells.

After constant-region reverse-primer amplification, full-length variable regions underwent semi-nested PCR with Nested Universal Primer A. Via MiXCR, TCRdb re-called the 5' RACE reads, giving one row per CDR3 protein. The profile covers approximately 12,000 distinct CDR3 sequences, with 47% appearing a single time and around 12% taken by the ten largest. The chain links TRBV24-1 to TRBJ2-2; TRBD1 might be the D (6 bases). The sequencing input was tumor-infiltrating naive CD4+ T cells sorted from the breast tumor. Subset defined: naive CD4+ T cells, CD4+CD45RA+CD25-. The source of this sequence is a female donor with breast cancer. For the CDR3, the DNA is TGTGCCACCAGTGAAGAACGGACAGACGGGGAGCTGTTTTTT. It translates to CATSEERTDGELFF.